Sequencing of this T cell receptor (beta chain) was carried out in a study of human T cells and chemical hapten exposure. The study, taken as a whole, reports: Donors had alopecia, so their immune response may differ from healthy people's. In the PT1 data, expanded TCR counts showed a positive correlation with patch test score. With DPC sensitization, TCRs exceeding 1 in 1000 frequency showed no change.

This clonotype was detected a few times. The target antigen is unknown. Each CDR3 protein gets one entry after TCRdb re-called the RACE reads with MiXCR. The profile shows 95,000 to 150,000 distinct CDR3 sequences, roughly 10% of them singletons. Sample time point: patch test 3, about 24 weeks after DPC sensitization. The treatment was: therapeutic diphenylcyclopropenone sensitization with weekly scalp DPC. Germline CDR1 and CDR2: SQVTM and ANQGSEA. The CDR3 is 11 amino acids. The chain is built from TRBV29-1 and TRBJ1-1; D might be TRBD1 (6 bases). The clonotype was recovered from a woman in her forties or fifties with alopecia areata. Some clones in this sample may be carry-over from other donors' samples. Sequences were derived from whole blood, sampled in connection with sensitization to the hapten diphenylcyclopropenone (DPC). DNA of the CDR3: TGCAGTGAAAGAATCAGGGGTGAAGCTTTCTTT. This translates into CSERIRGEAFF.